The 21 T cell receptor beta chains given below trace back to one sample, sequenced in a study of human T cells and chemical hapten exposure. One entry per CDR3 protein, called by TCRdb with MiXCR from the RACE reads. Of roughly 130,000 distinct CDR3 sequences detected, 10% to 12% appear once; the ten largest clones hold approximately 2.5%. As to time point: patch test 3, about 24 weeks after DPC sensitization. Treatment in this sample: therapeutic diphenylcyclopropenone sensitization with weekly scalp DPC. Sequenced here: whole blood, sampled in connection with sensitization to the hapten diphenylcyclopropenone (DPC). The receptors here all came from a woman aged 50 to 60 with alopecia areata. Some clones in this sample may be carry-over from other donors' samples.

V is TRBV30 and J is TRBJ2-3; possibly TRBD1 for D (7 bases). This CDR3 has 17 amino acids. Trimming shortened V by 0 bases and J by 2 bases, and 18 bases separated the two germline ends. Germline CDR1 is GTSNPN and CDR2 is SVGIG (reference sequence). CDR3 sequence: CAWSVRARGRSTDTQYF. The CDR3 DNA follows: TGTGCCTGGAGTGTACGAGCCAGGGGGAGGTCCACAGATACGCAGTATTTT.

This clonotype has just a few counts. In nucleotides, the CDR3 is TGTGCCAGCAGTCCCGTGGTGGGCTCTAGCACAGATACGCAGTATTTT. It is translated as CASSPVVGSSTDTQYF. The rearrangement links TRBV12-3 or TRBV12-4 to TRBJ2-3, with D hard to call. The length of the CDR3 is 16 residues. Trimming took 5 bases from V and 0 from J, leaving 15 bases between them.

The genes are TRBV4-1 and TRBJ1-1; D perhaps matches TRBD1 (6 bases). V lost 1 base and J lost 4, with 13 bases in between. This CDR3 has 15 amino acids. Germline CDR1 reads MGHRA; CDR2 reads YSYEKL. The CDR3 region has the DNA TGCGCCAGCAGCCAAGCGGGGGGGGCGACCACTGAAGCTTTCTTT. Residues: CASSQAGGATTEAFF.

The rearrangement joins TRBV28 to TRBJ1-1, with D unclear. V was clipped by 5 bases and J by 12 bases, with 28 bases between them. Germline CDR1 MDHEN, CDR2 SYDVKM. The CDR3 runs to 16 residues. The CDR3 protein is CASSLYEISAMGRTFF. CDR3 nucleotide sequence: TGTGCCAGCAGTCTATACGAGATCTCGGCCATGGGCAGGACTTTCTTT. Drawing the rest from reference TRBV28 and TRBJ1-1, the complete variable domain is DVKVTQSSRYLVKRTGEKVFLECVQDMDHENMFWYRQDPGLGLRLIYFSYDVKMKEKGDIPEGYSVSREKKERFSLILESASTNQTSMYLCASSLYEISAMGRTFFGQGTRLTVV.

J is TRBJ2-1 and V is TRBV4-2; D unclear. The CDR3 is 17 residues long. Looked up from germline, CDR1 is LGHNA and CDR2 is YNFKEQ. V was trimmed by 1 base and J by 0 bases, leaving 13 bases between them. The CDR3 DNA reads TGTGCCAGCAGCCAAGTGGCGGATGCTATCTCCTACAATGAGCAGTTCTTC. Translated: CASSQVADAISYNEQFF.

This clonotype was recorded a few times. J is TRBJ2-5 and V is TRBV28; weak D call: TRBD2 (7 bases). The CDR3 runs to 13 residues. The V end lost 9 bases, the J end lost 4 bases, and 15 bases lay between the germline ends. Germline CDR1 reads MDHEN; CDR2 reads SYDVKM. CDR3 loop: CASWGGPRETQYF. DNA of the CDR3: TGTGCCAGTTGGGGGGGGCCCCGAGAGACCCAGTACTTC.

In this sample, this clonotype turned up a few times. This chain links TRBV4-1 with TRBJ2-3; 10 bases align to TRBD1. With V trimmed by 9 bases and J by 1 base, 10 bases remained unmatched. The CDR3 covers 16 residues. CDR1 is MGHRA and CDR2 is YSYEKL in the germline V gene. The CDR3 DNA is TGCGCCAGTCAAACTACCGGGACAGGGGGCACAGATACGCAGTATTTT. Protein: CASQTTGTGGTDTQYF.

The rearrangement links TRBV11-2 to TRBJ1-1; TRBD1 matches 7 bases. CDR3 length: 12 amino acids. The germline gives CDR1 SGHAT, CDR2 FQNNGV. After removal of 3 bases from V and 11 bases from J, the junction contained 6 bases not matched to a gene. CDR3 bases: TGTGCCAGCAGCTTGGAGGGGGCGCGGGCTTTCTTT. Translating it yields CASSLEGARAFF. The full variable domain, in which reference TRBV11-2 and TRBJ1-1 provide the parts outside the CDR3, is EAGVAQSPRYKIIEKRQSVAFWCNPISGHATLYWYQQILGQGPKLLIQFQNNGVVDDSQLPKDRFSAERLKGVDSTLKIQPAKLEDSAVYLCASSLEGARAFFGQGTRLTVV.

This clonotype was counted between two and nine times. The CDR3 DNA reads as TGTGCCAGCAGCTTAGGGGGGCGTGGACAGGGACACACCAACTATGGCTACACCTTC. It yields the protein CASSLGGRGQGHTNYGYTF. The genes are TRBV7-9 and TRBJ1-2; 8 bases fit TRBD1. Germline V CDR1 and CDR2: SEHNR, FQNEAQ (reference sequence). V gave up 1 base and J gave up 2 bases; unmatched junction bases: 15. This CDR3 is built from 19 residues.

This clonotype appeared a few times. The chain has TRBV5-1 and TRBJ2-7; a weak D match, TRBD2 (6 bases). Trimming removed 0 bases from V and 7 bases from J, with 8 bases in between. This CDR3 is built from 12 residues. Germline V gene sequence: CDR1 SGHRS, CDR2 YFSETQ. CDR3 loop: CASSLDGGEQYF. CDR3 nucleotides: TGCGCCAGCAGCTTGGATGGAGGGGAGCAGTACTTC.

This clonotype was detected a few times. The chain employs TRBV20-1 and TRBJ2-7; D possibly matches TRBD1 or TRBD2 (5 bases each). Trimming took off 0 bases at V and 3 bases at J, with 15 bases between the two ends. The CDR3 spans 15 residues. Per germline, CDR1 DFQATT and CDR2 SNEGSKA (reference sequence). CDR3 DNA sequence: TGCAGTGCTAGAGATGAGGAGGACAACCTCTACGAGCAGTACTTC. Its protein product is CSARDEEDNLYEQYF.

J is TRBJ2-5 and V is TRBV7-2; D is possibly TRBD1 or TRBD2 (5 bases each). Between the trimmed V and J ends, which lost 1 base and 7 bases, there was a span of 10 bases. Germline CDR1 and CDR2: SGHTA and FQGNSA. The CDR3 length is 13 residues. The CDR3 sequence: CASSLVRDGTQYF. The CDR3 DNA reads as TGTGCCAGCAGCTTAGTCAGGGACGGGACCCAGTACTTC. The full variable domain, completed using reference TRBV7-2 and TRBJ2-5, is GAGVSQSPSNKVTEKGKDVELRCDPISGHTALYWYRQSLGQGLEFLIYFQGNSAPDKSGLPSDRFSAERTGGSVSTLTIQRTQQEDSAVYLCASSLVRDGTQYFGPGTRLLVL.

V gene TRBV5-1 combines with J gene TRBJ1-1; perhaps TRBD1 as D (5 bases). Germline V gene data show CDR1 as SGHRS and CDR2 as YFSETQ. Trimming shortened V by 4 bases and J by 1 base, and 14 bases separated the two germline ends. CDR3 length: 15 residues. The CDR3 protein is CASSTTGPPNTEAFF. The DNA of the CDR3 is TGCGCCAGCAGCACGACGGGACCCCCGAACACTGAAGCTTTCTTT.

The V and J genes are TRBV12-3 or TRBV12-4 and TRBJ2-1, with D perhaps matching TRBD1 (5 bases). Between the trimmed V and J ends, which lost 8 bases and 6 bases, there was a span of 11 bases. There are 12 residues in the CDR3. The CDR3 DNA sequence: TGTGCCAGCGATCAGGGTAGCAATGAGCAGTTCTTC. This gives the protein CASDQGSNEQFF.

The chain joins TRBV3-1 to TRBJ2-5; 8 nucleotides align to TRBD2. V was clipped by 0 bases and J by 4 bases; unmatched bases: 1. The CDR3 length is 14 residues. The germline V gene encodes CDR1 LGHDT and CDR2 YNNKEL (reference sequence). The CDR3 spells CASSQDTSGETQYF. Here the CDR3 DNA reads TGTGCCAGCAGCCAAGATACTAGCGGAGAGACCCAGTACTTC.

This clonotype has just a few counts. J is TRBJ1-5 and V is TRBV7-9, with TRBD1 as a possible D gene (5 bases). This CDR3 is 13 amino acids long. Germline values: CDR1 SEHNR, CDR2 FQNEAQ (reference sequence). Deletions cut 11 bases from V and 3 bases from J, with 14 bases between. In nucleotides, the CDR3 is TGTGCCTCCCGGGAGGGGCCCAATCAGCCCCAGCATTTT. Translating it yields CASREGPNQPQHF. The full variable domain, its missing parts supplied by reference TRBV7-9 and TRBJ1-5, is DTGVSQNPRHKITKRGQNVTFRCDPISEHNRLYWYRQTLGQGPEFLTYFQNEAQLEKSRLLSDRFSAERPKGSFSTLEIQRTEQGDSAMYLCASREGPNQPQHFGDGTRLSIL.

This clonotype was found a few times. The chain joins TRBV28 to TRBJ1-2, with D perhaps matching TRBD1 (5 bases). V was clipped by 6 bases and J by 8 bases, with 19 bases between them. The CDR3 extends over 14 amino acids. Germline CDR1 MDHEN, CDR2 SYDVKM. CDR3 in DNA: TGTGCCAGCAGGATCCCCCAGGGAAGAAGGGGCTACACCTTC. Translation gives CASRIPQGRRGYTF.

The chain employs TRBV6-5 and TRBJ1-1; tentatively, D is TRBD1 (5 bases). CDR1 is MNHEY and CDR2 is SVGAGI in the germline V gene. The CDR3 is made up of 14 amino acids. The germline V and J ends were trimmed by 2 bases and 10 bases, with 17 bases remaining between them. The CDR3 nucleotides read TGTGCCAGCAGTTACGGGGGTCTCCCCTCAGGAGCTTTCTTT. Protein sequence: CASSYGGLPSGAFF.

This clonotype was seen only a few times. The chain couples TRBV7-2 to TRBJ2-3; 10 positions match TRBD2. V lost 2 bases and J lost 4; bases outside the gene matches: 9. From germline, CDR1 is SGHTA and CDR2 FQGNSA. The CDR3 consists of 17 residues. For the CDR3, the DNA is TGTGCCAGCAGCTTATACCCCAGCGGGAGGGCCCCAGATACGCAGTATTTT. As protein: CASSLYPSGRAPDTQYF.

This clonotype was seen many times. The chain recombines TRBV15 with TRBJ2-1; 12 nucleotides line up with TRBD2. Germline loops: CDR1 LNHNV, CDR2 YYDKDF (reference sequence). With 1 base clipped from V and 2 bases from J, the junction kept 3 bases outside the gene matches. The CDR3 length is 17 residues. CDR3 residues: CATSRGGLAGTYNEQFF. The CDR3, as DNA: TGTGCCACCAGCAGAGGTGGACTAGCGGGAACCTACAATGAGCAGTTCTTC.

This clonotype turned up a few times. The rearrangement joins TRBV6-6 to TRBJ2-7; D possibly corresponds to TRBD2 (6 bases). CDR1 is MNHNY, CDR2 SVGAGI, per germline (reference sequence). This CDR3 has 15 amino acids. V was cut by 0 bases and J by 2 bases, with 11 bases left in between. CDR3 coding DNA: TGTGCCAGCAGTTACTCTAGCGGCGGTGCCTACGAGCAGTACTTC. It is translated as CASSYSSGGAYEQYF.